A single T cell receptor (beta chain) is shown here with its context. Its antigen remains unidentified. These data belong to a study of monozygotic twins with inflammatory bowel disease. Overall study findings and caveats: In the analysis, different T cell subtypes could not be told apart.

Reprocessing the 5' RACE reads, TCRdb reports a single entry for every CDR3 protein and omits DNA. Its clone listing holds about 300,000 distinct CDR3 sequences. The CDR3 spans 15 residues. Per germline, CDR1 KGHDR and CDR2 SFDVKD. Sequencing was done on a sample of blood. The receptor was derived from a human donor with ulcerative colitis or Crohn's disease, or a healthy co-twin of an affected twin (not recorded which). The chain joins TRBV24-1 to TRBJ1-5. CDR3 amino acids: CATSDSSGSSQPQHF.